This T cell receptor beta chain comes out of a study of OX40 agonist ivuxolimab in advanced cancers. Background on the study: Partial responses occurred in Three dose-escalation patients, one with hepatocellular carcinoma and two with cutaneous melanoma.

Study results and limitations: The expanded peripheral T cells' antigen specificity was not determined.

The method was immunoSEQ multiplex PCR; TCRdb's version includes in-frame clones alone and lacks a portion of them. The sample has fewer than 70,000 clones; approximately 86% are singletons. In germline, CDR1 is MGHRA, CDR2 YSYEKL. The CDR3 has 16 residues. V was clipped by 1 base and J by 9 bases; unmatched bases: 10. Blood samples were obtained at baseline, cycle 4 day 1, and cycle 7 day 1. This clone has more than one count but fewer than ten. The antigen remains undetermined. J is TRBJ2-4 and V is TRBV4-1; 9 bases line up with TRBD2. The sequence was collected from an adult with an advanced solid tumor such as melanoma, head and neck, liver or kidney cancer. Sample: CD4+ or CD8+ T cells sorted from blood, taken in a trial of the OX40 agonist ivuxolimab. The DNA of the CDR3 is TGCGCCAGCAGCCAAGGAGGCGGGAGGGATTTGAGCATTCAGTACTTC. This codes for CASSQGGGRDLSIQYF.